These 31 T cell receptor beta chains were all obtained from the same sample, sequenced in a study of regulatory T cells in long-lasting Graves disease. CDR3 regions were amplified by Arm-PCR using iRepertoire HTBI primers to build TCR beta libraries. TCRdb processed the multiplex PCR reads anew with MiXCR; each CDR3 protein has one entry. Here the sample spans a few hundred thousand distinct CDR3 sequences, 21% being singletons. Time point specified: persistent/refractory GD, antithyroid drugs over 5 years with positive TRAb. RNA extracted from PBMCs served as the sequencing template. The sample in question was peripheral blood mononuclear cells (PBMCs), obtained when the disease was refractory, from a patient treated with antithyroid drugs. All receptors derive from a female donor with Graves disease.

This clonotype was seen repeatedly, ten times or more. This chain joins TRBV3-1 and TRBJ1-6, with D perhaps matching TRBD1 (5 bases). V was pared by 1 base and J by 0 bases, with 10 bases between. Germline V gene lookup returns CDR1 LGHDT and CDR2 YNNKEL (reference sequence). The CDR3 runs 17 residues. The CDR3 protein is CASSQGGTSSYNSPLHF. CDR3 sequence (DNA): TGTGCCAGCAGCCAAGGGGGCACGAGCTCCTATAATTCACCCCTCCACTTT.

This clonotype was seen more than once but under ten times. V usage is TRBV5-1 and J usage is TRBJ2-1; possible D gene TRBD2, 5 bases. This CDR3 has 15 amino acids. The germline CDR1 and CDR2 sequences are SGHRS and YFSETQ. V was pared by 0 bases and J by 5 bases, with 12 bases between. The CDR3 region has the DNA TGCGCCAGCAGCTTGGCCGGGAATTCGAACAATGAGCAGTTCTTC. The encoded protein is CASSLAGNSNNEQFF.

As to this clonotype: One end of the junction varies from germline; a read error may be responsible. For the CDR3, the DNA is TGCGCCAGCAGTTGGGAGGGCGGCTACGAGCAGCACTTC. Its protein is CASSWEGGYEQHF. This rearrangement joins TRBV5-1 to TRBJ2-7, with 7 bases matching TRBD2. Germline V gives CDR1 SGHRS, CDR2 YFSETQ. The CDR3 loop spans 13 amino acids.

Worth noting for this clonotype: A much larger clone sits a single nucleotide away, making a read error possible. The chain recombines TRBV28 with TRBJ2-2; the match to TRBD1 covers 8 bases. Germline assignment: CDR1 MDHEN and CDR2 SYDVKM. The CDR3 sequence is 13 residues long. Here the CDR3 reads CASKQGGTGELVF. The CDR3 coding sequence is TGTGCCAGCAAACAGGGGGGCACCGGGGAGCTGGTTTTT.

Regarding this clonotype: A much larger clone is a single base away; this may be a read error. V usage is TRBV7-9 and J usage is TRBJ2-2, with D perhaps matching TRBD2 (5 bases). The germline V gene has CDR1 SEHNR and CDR2 FQNEAQ (reference sequence). There are 13 residues in the CDR3. CDR3 region: CASSPEGPGELVF. Here the CDR3 DNA reads TGTGCCAGCAGCCCGGAAGGCCCCGGGGAGCTGGTTTTT.

This clonotype showed up many times. The chain recombines TRBV28 with TRBJ2-7; TRBD1 is a possible D gene (6 bases). Trimming took off 3 bases at V and 2 bases at J, with 11 bases between the two ends. The CDR3 is made up of 14 amino acids. Germline V lookup: CDR1 MDHEN, CDR2 SYDVKM. In nucleotides, the CDR3 is TGTGCCAGCAGTTTGTTGGCAGGGGCCTACGAGCAGTACTTC. Translated, it gives CASSLLAGAYEQYF.

This clonotype turned up a few times. For the CDR3, the DNA is TGTGCCAGTAGTATGGCTAGTAACTATGGCTACACCTTC. Amino acids: CASSMASNYGYTF. V and J are TRBV19 and TRBJ1-2; D is unresolved. The germline V gene has CDR1 LNHDA and CDR2 SQIVND (reference sequence). The CDR3 sequence is 13 residues long. V dropped 3 bases and J dropped 1 base, with 6 bases sitting between them.

Note on this clonotype: With a much larger clone just one base away, this may be a read error. In DNA form, the CDR3 reads TGTGCCATCAGTGAGGGACAGGGGGCGACGGAGGAGCTGTTTTTT. It encodes CAISEGQGATEELFF. V gene TRBV10-3 combines with J gene TRBJ2-2; TRBD1 agrees at 11 bases. This CDR3 spans 15 amino acids. After removal of 2 bases from V and 10 bases from J, the junction contained 6 bases not matched to a gene. The germline CDR1 and CDR2 sequences are ENHRY and SYGVKD.

This clonotype has at least ten counts. The chain links TRBV11-2 to TRBJ2-2, with 7 bases identical to TRBD1. The CDR3 runs 15 residues. CDR1 and CDR2 from the germline V gene are SGHAT and FQNNGV. Trimming cost V 1 base and J 1 base; bases outside gene matches: 0. The DNA of the CDR3 is TGTGCCAGCAGCTTAGGACAGGGGAACACCGGGGAGCTGTTTTTT. Encoded protein: CASSLGQGNTGELFF.

About this clonotype: A single base separates this from a much larger clone, so it may be a read error. This rearrangement joins TRBV7-8 to TRBJ2-1; possibly TRBD1 or TRBD2 for D (6 bases each). The length of the CDR3 is 16 residues. Trimming stripped 3 bases from V and 10 bases from J, with 22 bases between. Germline V CDR1 and CDR2: SGHVS, FQNEAQ. Here the CDR3 reads CASSLRGGSGSYEQFF. In nucleotides, the CDR3 is TGTGCCAGCAGCTTGCGAGGGGGTAGCGGTTCCTACGAGCAGTTCTTC.

This clonotype was observed at least ten times. The chain recombines TRBV27 with TRBJ1-2, with TRBD1 matching 11 bases. Germline CDR1 and CDR2: MNHEY and SMNVEV (reference sequence). Losses at the gene ends were 5 bases for V and 7 bases for J; bases not matched to a gene: 15. This CDR3 is 17 amino acids long. The CDR3 region is CASSGTPGQGGRLGYTF. The CDR3 DNA reads as TGTGCCAGCAGTGGGACACCGGGACAGGGGGGCAGGCTTGGCTACACCTTC.

In its sample, this clonotype was seen a few times. The genes are TRBV28 and TRBJ2-1; 9 bases are a match to TRBD1. Germline values: CDR1 MDHEN, CDR2 SYDVKM. V shed 7 bases, J shed 4 bases, and the junction held 5 bases outside the gene matches. There are 14 residues in the CDR3. The CDR3 here is CASTGTGRYNEQFF. The CDR3 DNA reads TGTGCCAGCACCGGGACAGGGAGGTACAATGAGCAGTTCTTC.

The chain is built from TRBV3-1 and TRBJ2-7; 9 positions match TRBD2. V was pared by 2 bases and J by 5 bases, with 4 bases of the junction left unmatched. This CDR3 is 14 amino acids long. Per germline, CDR1 LGHDT and CDR2 YNNKEL (reference sequence). The CDR3 nucleotides read TGTGCCAGCAGCCAACGCGGGGGGGGCCACGAGCAGTACTTC. Amino acids: CASSQRGGGHEQYF.

The V and J genes are TRBV12-3 or TRBV12-4 and TRBJ2-3, with 15 bases that match TRBD2. The CDR3 has 18 amino acids. Trimming took 3 bases from V and 2 from J; bases not matched to a gene: 6. The CDR3 DNA follows: TGTGCCAGCAGTTTCTCCGGACTAGCGGGAGGGCCCACAGATACGCAGTATTTT. Translating gives CASSFSGLAGGPTDTQYF.

The chain joins TRBV5-8 to TRBJ2-5, with a weak D call TRBD2 (6 bases). V lost 3 bases and J lost 0, with 15 bases in between. Germline CDR1 and CDR2: SGHTS and YDEGEE. The CDR3 spans 16 residues. DNA of the CDR3: TGTGCCAGCAGCTCGTTGTCCAGCGGGTACCAAGAGACCCAGTACTTC. Translating it yields CASSSLSSGYQETQYF.

The genes are TRBV3-1 and TRBJ2-1, with D maybe TRBD2 (5 bases). This CDR3 region has 15 residues. The V and J ends lost 1 base and 5 bases respectively, with 12 bases between them. Germline values: CDR1 LGHDT, CDR2 YNNKEL (reference sequence). CDR3 DNA: TGTGCCAGCAGCCAAGGGGGAGTTCGGCACAATGAGCAGTTCTTC. Protein sequence: CASSQGGVRHNEQFF.

Many counts were recorded for this clonotype. This chain uses TRBV6-1 with TRBJ2-7; the D gene could be TRBD1 or TRBD2 (5 bases each). V was cut by 6 bases and J by 9 bases, with 15 bases left in between. The CDR3 runs to 12 residues. Looked up from germline, CDR1 is MNHNS and CDR2 is SASEGT. The CDR3 loop reads CASSPGQSGQYF. The CDR3 coding sequence is TGTGCCAGCAGCCCGGGGCAAAGCGGGCAGTACTTC.

Notes on this clonotype: At one boundary the junction diverges from the germline segment, which might be a read error. This sequence joins TRBV28 and TRBJ1-1, with TRBD1 as a possible D gene (6 bases). The CDR3 has 16 residues. Germline CDR1 reads MDHEN; CDR2 reads SYDVKM. Here the CDR3 reads CACSSGQLSMNTEAFF. The CDR3 DNA reads TGTGCCTGCAGTTCCGGACAGCTAAGTATGAACACTGAAGCTTTCTTT.

The V call is TRBV30, the J call TRBJ1-4; D uncertain. CDR1 GTSNPN and CDR2 SVGIG come from the germline V gene (reference sequence). Trimming removed 0 bases from V and 8 bases from J, with 13 bases in between. The length of the CDR3 is 14 residues. CDR3 bases: TGTGCCTGGAGTGTCCGCCCTCGGGTGGAAAAACTGTTTTTT. It yields the protein CAWSVRPRVEKLFF.

About this clonotype itself: A read error likely explains this, since a far larger clone differs by one base. This chain connects TRBV28 to TRBJ1-2, with TRBD1 matching 7 bases. CDR1 MDHEN and CDR2 SYDVKM come from the germline V gene. This CDR3 region has 16 residues. V lost 6 bases, J lost 7 bases, and 17 bases stayed unmatched. This CDR3 reads CASSLDRVSTFGGYTF. The CDR3 region has the DNA TGTGCCAGCAGCCTAGACAGGGTATCAACGTTTGGTGGCTACACCTTC.

The chain couples TRBV20-1 to TRBJ2-3, with 9 positions matching TRBD1. CDR1 DFQATT and CDR2 SNEGSKA come from the germline V gene (reference sequence). Unmatched junction bases numbered 15, after V lost 3 bases and J lost 5 bases. The CDR3 totals 17 residues. The CDR3 nucleotides are TGCAGTGCTAGCATAGGACCGGGACAGGGTTTGGAAGATACGCAGTATTTT. Translating it yields CSASIGPGQGLEDTQYF.

In this sample, this clonotype turned up many times. The gene calls are TRBV28 and TRBJ2-7; 10 bases agree with TRBD1. With V trimmed by 6 bases and J by 6 bases, 8 bases remained unmatched. This CDR3 spans 14 amino acids. Germline-derived CDR1 and CDR2 are MDHEN and SYDVKM. The CDR3 region has the DNA TGTGCCAGCAGCTTAGGGACAGGGGTGGTCGAGCAGTACTTC. Residues: CASSLGTGVVEQYF.

There are a few counts of this clonotype. The J gene is TRBJ2-5, the V gene TRBV7-9, with D hard to call. Germline V gene lookup returns CDR1 SEHNR and CDR2 FQNEAQ (reference sequence). The CDR3 is 13 amino acids. V lost 7 bases and J 5 bases, leaving 14 bases between the germline ends. The CDR3 nucleotides are TGTGCCAGCACTGGTGTAGGGATTGAGACCCAGTACTTC. The encoded protein is CASTGVGIETQYF.

The CDR3 here is CASSLGQGQTQYF. The CDR3 DNA is TGTGCCAGCAGTCTTGGACAGGGTCAGACCCAGTACTTC. The chain combines TRBV27 with TRBJ2-5; 8 bases align to TRBD1. This CDR3 spans 13 amino acids. The V gene end was trimmed by 5 bases and the J gene end by 6 bases; junction bases not matched to a gene: 5. CDR1 MNHEY and CDR2 SMNVEV come from the germline V gene (reference sequence).

The V gene is TRBV27, the J gene TRBJ2-1; D gene ambiguous. Trimming took off 2 bases at V and 4 bases at J, with 15 bases between the two ends. This CDR3 region has 16 residues. CDR1 and CDR2 from the germline V gene are MNHEY and SMNVEV (reference sequence). The CDR3 spells CASSLGNGATYNEQFF. The DNA for the CDR3 is TGTGCCAGCAGTTTAGGAAACGGAGCCACTTACAATGAGCAGTTCTTC.

This clonotype was detected only a few times. The V and J genes are TRBV12-3 or TRBV12-4 and TRBJ2-7, with 9 positions matching TRBD1. This CDR3 region has 14 residues. V lost 6 bases and J lost 7; bases outside the gene matches: 10. The DNA for the CDR3 is TGTGCCAGCAGGGCCGGGACAGGGTTGAAGGAGCAGTACTTC. Encoded protein: CASRAGTGLKEQYF.

V gene TRBV9 combines with J gene TRBJ2-7; D possibly corresponds to TRBD1 (7 bases). This CDR3 has 15 amino acids. V lost 3 bases and J 6 bases, leaving 19 bases between the germline ends. Germline V CDR1 and CDR2: SGDLS, YYNGEE. The CDR3 bases are TGTGCCAGCAGCGGAGGAGGGGGCTCTCCCACCGAGCAGTACTTC. Its translation: CASSGGGGSPTEQYF. Filled out from reference TRBV9 and TRBJ2-7, the complete variable domain reads DSGVTQTPKHLITATGQRVTLRCSPRSGDLSVYWYQQSLDQGLQFLIQYYNGEERAKGNILERFSAQQFPDLHSELNLSSLELGDSALYFCASSGGGGSPTEQYFGPGTRLTVT.

For this clonotype: A much more abundant neighbour one base away suggests this may be a read error. The rearrangement uses TRBV28 and TRBJ2-2, with D possibly TRBD2 on 6 matching bases. Between the trimmed V and J ends, which lost 6 bases and 1 base, there was a span of 18 bases. The germline V gene encodes CDR1 MDHEN and CDR2 SYDVKM. CDR3 length equals 17 residues. As DNA, the CDR3 is TGTGCCAGCAGCCGAACCCTATACGGGGGGAACACCGGGGAGCTGTTTTTT. This translates into CASSRTLYGGNTGELFF.

This clonotype was seen a handful of times. The chain is built from TRBV6-2 or TRBV6-3 and TRBJ1-4, with D unresolved. This CDR3 spans 17 amino acids. CDR1 MNHEY and CDR2 SVGEGT come from the germline V gene. V lost 2 bases and J lost 12, with 25 bases in between. CDR3 sequence reads: CASSYIAPRHTSDELFF. Here the CDR3 DNA reads TGTGCCAGCAGTTACATAGCCCCGCGACACACCTCCGATGAACTGTTTTTT.

This clonotype was counted between two and nine times. A read error is likely, as this CDR3 ends without the conserved phenylalanine or tryptophan. The chain uses TRBV12-3 or TRBV12-4 and TRBJ1-2; D uncertain. V dropped 6 bases and J dropped 3 bases, with 14 bases sitting between them. The CDR3 spans 14 residues. The CDR3: CASSRTTFYYGYTL. CDR3 DNA: TGTGCCAGCAGCAGAACCACCTTCTACTATGGCTACACCCTC.

V and J are TRBV6-5 and TRBJ2-7, with a possible D match to TRBD1 (6 bases). The CDR3 length is 15 residues. Looked up from germline, CDR1 is MNHEY and CDR2 is SVGAGI. The V end lost 2 bases, the J end lost 3 bases, and 14 bases lay between the germline ends. The CDR3 DNA reads as TGTGCCAGCAGTTACCCGTACACAGGGAGCTACGAGCAGTACTTC. Its protein product is CASSYPYTGSYEQYF.